The 29 T cell receptor beta chains in this list originate from one sample, sequenced in a study of human T cells and chemical hapten exposure. TCRdb redid the calling of the RACE reads with MiXCR, one entry per CDR3 protein. The sample holds more than 150,000 distinct CDR3 sequences, nearly 30% seen once. The time point here: pre-sensitization, week 0. Treatment denoted: therapeutic diphenylcyclopropenone sensitization with weekly scalp DPC. This specimen was whole blood, taken in connection with sensitization to the hapten diphenylcyclopropenone (DPC). These receptors were taken from a woman aged 30 to 39 with alopecia areata. Some clones in this sample may be carry-over from other donors' samples.

This clonotype was counted only a few times. J is TRBJ1-1 and V is TRBV6-6; unclear D gene. This CDR3 spans 15 amino acids. Germline V lookup: CDR1 MNHNY, CDR2 SVGAGI (reference sequence). Trimming removed 2 bases from V and 4 bases from J, with 14 bases in between. The CDR3: CASSYDPVVGTEAFF. DNA of the CDR3: TGTGCCAGCAGTTACGATCCCGTAGTGGGCACTGAAGCTTTCTTT.

The chain links TRBV2 to TRBJ1-2, with a weak D call TRBD1 (6 bases). This CDR3 region has 12 residues. CDR1 SNHLY and CDR2 FYNNEI come from the germline V gene. V lost 9 bases to trimming and J lost 2 bases, with 10 bases between them. CDR3 DNA sequence: TGTGCCAGGAGGGGGGTCAACTATGGCTACACCTTC. It encodes CARRGVNYGYTF.

The V and J genes are TRBV3-2 and TRBJ1-4; the table's TRBD1 call for D was not verified on the DNA. TRBV3-2 is an annotated pseudogene. This CDR3 has 15 residues. In DNA, the CDR3 is TGTGCCAGCAGCCCGACGGACAGGTTTAATGAAAAACTGTTTTTT. The encoded protein is CASSPTDRFNEKLFF.

A few counts support this clonotype. The J gene is TRBJ2-2, the V gene TRBV14; D is tentatively TRBD1 or TRBD2 (6 bases each). The CDR3 length is 16 residues. CDR1 SGHDN and CDR2 FVKESK come from the germline V gene. Trimming cost V 2 bases and J 4 bases, with 14 bases left between them. The CDR3 DNA reads TGTGCCAGCAGCCAAATAGGGGGGCTCCTCACCGGGGAGCTGTTTTTT. Amino acids: CASSQIGGLLTGELFF.

The rearrangement joins TRBV11-2 to TRBJ2-6; D is unclear. This CDR3 region has 17 residues. The V and J ends lost 6 bases and 0 bases respectively, with 15 bases between them. Per germline, CDR1 SGHAT and CDR2 FQNNGV. DNA of the CDR3: TGTGCCAGCAGGGGGATACCGATGAGCTCTGGGGCCAACGTCCTGACTTTC. Translating gives CASRGIPMSSGANVLTF.

The V and J genes are TRBV20-1 and TRBJ2-1, with 10 bases lining up with TRBD1. J lost 8 bases, V lost 4 bases, and 14 bases had no gene match. The CDR3 is made up of 16 amino acids. CDR1 is DFQATT and CDR2 is SNEGSKA in the germline V gene (reference sequence). CDR3 sequence reads: CSAKKYRDRGFDEQFF. The CDR3 DNA is TGCAGTGCTAAAAAGTACCGGGACAGGGGTTTTGATGAGCAGTTCTTC.

This clonotype turned up a few times. V is TRBV6-2 or TRBV6-3 and J is TRBJ2-2; 7 bases are shared with TRBD1. This CDR3 contains 16 residues. Unmatched junction bases numbered 10, after V lost 6 bases and J lost 3 bases. Germline CDR1 MNHEY, CDR2 SVGEGT. The CDR3 nucleotides read TGTGCCAGCAGGGAAACGACAGGGCTTGACACCGGGGAGCTGTTTTTT. Translating it yields CASRETTGLDTGELFF.

This clonotype was seen only a few times. The V and J genes are TRBV29-1 and TRBJ2-6; the D is unclear. Germline CDR1 reads SQVTM; CDR2 reads ANQGSEA. V shed 5 bases and J shed 0 bases, with 5 bases lying between them. The length of the CDR3 is 13 residues. CDR3 region: CSVSSSGANVLTF. Here the CDR3 DNA reads TGCAGCGTTTCGAGCTCTGGGGCCAACGTCCTGACTTTC.

The J gene is TRBJ2-7, the V gene TRBV7-9; D may match TRBD1 or TRBD2 (5 bases each). Germline V gene sequence: CDR1 SEHNR, CDR2 FQNEAQ (reference sequence). V shed 11 bases and J shed 2 bases, with 13 bases lying between them. The CDR3 has 12 residues. CDR3 sequence: CAGDPTPYEQYF. In DNA form, the CDR3 reads TGTGCCGGGGACCCGACCCCCTACGAGCAGTACTTC.

The chain links TRBV5-6 to TRBJ2-3, with 8 bases fitting TRBD2. The CDR3 contains 17 residues. The V segment lost 1 base and the J segment 0 bases; nucleotides outside the gene matches: 7. Germline CDR1 SGHDT, CDR2 YYEEEE. DNA of the CDR3: TGTGCCAGCAGCTTGCGTAGCGGGGTGGGTAGCACAGATACGCAGTATTTT. This codes for CASSLRSGVGSTDTQYF.

In this sample, this clonotype turned up a few times. This chain connects TRBV29-1 to TRBJ2-1, with unresolved D. The V and J ends lost 8 bases and 10 bases respectively, with 27 bases between them. Germline CDR1 SQVTM, CDR2 ANQGSEA. The CDR3 loop spans 15 amino acids. The CDR3 reads CSFRLVGPSRGEQFF. In nucleotides, the CDR3 is TGCAGCTTTCGCCTGGTGGGTCCGTCCCGTGGGGAGCAGTTCTTC.

The chain uses TRBV4-3 and TRBJ2-1; D is perhaps TRBD2 (6 bases). CDR3 length: 13 residues. The ends were cut back, 4 bases at V and 8 bases at J, with 12 bases in the middle. The germline V gene encodes CDR1 LGHNA and CDR2 YSLEER. CDR3 sequence (DNA): TGCGCCAGCAGCCGGGACTTAGGGGATGAGCAGTTCTTC. It codes for CASSRDLGDEQFF.

This clonotype was found a few times. The gene calls are TRBV5-1 and TRBJ2-1; 8 positions agree with TRBD2. CDR1 and CDR2 (germline): SGHRS, YFSETQ. Unmatched junction bases numbered 8, after V lost 3 bases and J lost 6 bases. The CDR3 length is 15 residues. The CDR3: CASSWKRESGNEQFF. CDR3 nucleotide sequence: TGCGCCAGCAGCTGGAAGCGGGAGAGCGGCAATGAGCAGTTCTTC.

This clonotype was seen repeatedly, ten times or more. The genes are TRBV28 and TRBJ1-2; D not certain. Trimming cost V 5 bases and J 5 bases, with 12 bases left between them. The CDR3 is 13 residues long. The germline V gene has CDR1 MDHEN and CDR2 SYDVKM. The CDR3 DNA is TGTGCCAGCAGTCCGGGGTCCGTATATGGCTACACCTTC. It specifies CASSPGSVYGYTF.

The chain has TRBV2 and TRBJ1-6; a weak D match, TRBD1 (5 bases). CDR3 size: 13 residues. V was shortened by 3 bases and J by 9 bases, with 9 bases between the two germline ends. Germline V gives CDR1 SNHLY, CDR2 FYNNEI. CDR3 in amino acids: CASSEGGTSPLHF. The CDR3 region has the DNA TGTGCCAGCAGTGAGGGGGGGACTTCACCCCTCCACTTT.

This clonotype was counted a few times. The chain recombines TRBV28 with TRBJ2-1, with 13 positions matching TRBD2. V lost 6 bases to trimming and J lost 0 bases; unmatched junction nucleotides: 11. Germline V lookup: CDR1 MDHEN, CDR2 SYDVKM. CDR3 size: 19 residues. The CDR3 protein is CASSDLLAGGLSSYNEQFF. The CDR3, as DNA: TGTGCCAGCAGCGATCTACTAGCGGGAGGGCTCAGCTCCTACAATGAGCAGTTCTTC.

This chain uses TRBV28 with TRBJ1-5, with D unclear. The length of the CDR3 is 13 residues. Germline V CDR1 and CDR2: MDHEN, SYDVKM. Trimming left V 6 bases short and J 6 bases short, with 12 bases between. CDR3 DNA sequence: TGTGCCAGCAGCTTACCGAGGGTTCAGCCCCAGCATTTT. Its protein product is CASSLPRVQPQHF.

This clonotype has just a few counts. The genes are TRBV6-6 and TRBJ1-6, with 8 bases aligning to TRBD1. Germline CDR1 and CDR2: MNHNY and SVGAGI (reference sequence). This CDR3 is 17 amino acids long. The junction had 16 bases not matched to a gene; V was cut back by 8 bases and J by 7 bases. The CDR3 protein is CASSVGDRIFENSPLHF. The CDR3 DNA follows: TGTGCCAGCTCGGTCGGGGACAGGATTTTTGAGAATTCACCCCTCCACTTT.

This chain links TRBV12-5 with TRBJ2-7, with TRBD1 as a possible D gene (5 bases). This CDR3 has 13 amino acids. CDR1 is LGHNT and CDR2 is FRNRAP in the germline V gene. V was shortened by 2 bases and J by 0 bases, with 5 bases between the two germline ends. As DNA, the CDR3 is TGTGCTAGTGGTTTGCAGGGCTCCTACGAGCAGTACTTC. Translated, it gives CASGLQGSYEQYF.

This clonotype was observed many times. CDR3 nucleotide sequence: TGTGCCAGCAGCCCTAACAGGAAAGAGACCCAGTACTTC. It yields the protein CASSPNRKETQYF. V gene TRBV25-1 combines with J gene TRBJ2-5, with D perhaps matching TRBD1 (5 bases). The V end lost 6 bases, the J end lost 3 bases, and 11 bases lay between the germline ends. CDR3 length: 13 residues. Germline V CDR1 and CDR2: MGHDK, SYGVNS.

The chain uses TRBV15 and TRBJ2-2, with D possibly matching TRBD1 (5 bases). V was trimmed by 5 bases and J by 2 bases, leaving 15 bases between them. This CDR3 has 16 amino acids. The germline CDR1 and CDR2 sequences are LNHNV and YYDKDF (reference sequence). The CDR3, as DNA: TGTGCCACCAGCGCTCCCGTGGGGCGCAACACCGGGGAGCTGTTTTTT. It encodes CATSAPVGRNTGELFF.

The sample holds a few counts of this clonotype. The chain carries TRBV7-2 and TRBJ2-3; 8 nucleotides agree with TRBD1. The CDR3 loop spans 14 amino acids. Germline V CDR1 and CDR2: SGHTA, FQGNSA. With 5 bases clipped from V and 4 bases from J, the junction kept 5 bases outside the gene matches. This chain's CDR3 is CASSPRQGSDTQYF. The CDR3 DNA reads TGTGCCAGCAGCCCCCGACAGGGGTCAGATACGCAGTATTTT.

The chain has TRBV14 and TRBJ1-1, with no clear D. Deletions cut 7 bases from V and 0 bases from J, with 9 bases between. Germline values: CDR1 SGHDN, CDR2 FVKESK. The length of the CDR3 is 13 residues. In DNA form, the CDR3 reads TGTGCCAGCAAAGAGCAGATGAACACTGAAGCTTTCTTT. Its protein is CASKEQMNTEAFF.

This clonotype has just a few counts. The chain links TRBV14 to TRBJ2-3; 7 bases map to TRBD1. Unmatched junction bases numbered 5, after V lost 5 bases and J lost 6 bases. From germline, CDR1 is SGHDN and CDR2 FVKESK. The CDR3 is made up of 13 amino acids. This CDR3 is CASSFGTADTQYF. DNA for the CDR3: TGTGCCAGCAGCTTCGGGACAGCCGATACGCAGTATTTT. Filled out from reference TRBV14 and TRBJ2-3, the complete variable domain reads EAGVTQFPSHSVIEKGQTVTLRCDPISGHDNLYWYRRVMGKEIKFLLHFVKESKQDESGMPNNRFLAERTGGTYSTLKVQPAELEDSGVYFCASSFGTADTQYFGPGTRLTVL.

This clonotype came up a few times. The chain joins TRBV28 to TRBJ2-3; 8 bases agree with TRBD2. Germline CDR1 reads MDHEN; CDR2 reads SYDVKM. V lost 2 bases, J lost 8 bases, and 6 bases stayed unmatched. The CDR3 covers 14 residues. CDR3 amino acids: CASSLMAGGGTQYF. The DNA of the CDR3 is TGTGCCAGCAGTTTAATGGCGGGAGGTGGTACGCAGTATTTT.

The gene calls are TRBV10-3 and TRBJ2-5; 12 bases align to TRBD1. The CDR3 sequence is 18 residues long. CDR1 ENHRY and CDR2 SYGVKD come from the germline V gene. V was pared by 0 bases and J by 7 bases, with 12 bases of the junction left unmatched. CDR3 coding DNA: TGTGCCATCAGTGAGTCCCCCGGGACAGGGGGCATATTTGGGACCCAGTACTTC. Its protein product is CAISESPGTGGIFGTQYF.

V gene TRBV28 combines with J gene TRBJ2-3; 11 bases map to TRBD1. Unmatched junction bases numbered 8, after V lost 6 bases and J lost 3 bases. Germline assignment: CDR1 MDHEN and CDR2 SYDVKM. This CDR3 comprises 16 residues. CDR3 amino acids: CASRSGQGARTDTQYF. Here the CDR3 DNA reads TGTGCCAGCAGGTCAGGACAGGGGGCGAGGACAGATACGCAGTATTTT.

This clonotype was counted between two and nine times. The chain couples TRBV29-1 to TRBJ2-7, with TRBD2 identical over 10 bases. The CDR3 is 14 residues long. The J segment lost 4 bases and the V segment lost 4 bases, leaving 7 bases of the junction unmatched. Germline-derived CDR1 and CDR2 are SQVTM and ANQGSEA. In DNA form, the CDR3 reads TGCAGCGTTGGCACTAGCGGGATGGCGTACGAGCAGTACTTC. It encodes CSVGTSGMAYEQYF.

This clonotype was picked up a small number of times. The V call is TRBV3-1, the J call TRBJ1-6; TRBD1 might be the D (5 bases). This CDR3 region has 17 residues. The V gene lost 1 base and the J gene lost 5 bases, with 15 bases spanning the gap. Germline CDR1 LGHDT, CDR2 YNNKEL (reference sequence). CDR3 residues: CASSQVSGARNNSPLHF. In DNA form, the CDR3 reads TGTGCCAGCAGCCAAGTTAGCGGGGCCAGGAATAATTCACCCCTCCACTTT.